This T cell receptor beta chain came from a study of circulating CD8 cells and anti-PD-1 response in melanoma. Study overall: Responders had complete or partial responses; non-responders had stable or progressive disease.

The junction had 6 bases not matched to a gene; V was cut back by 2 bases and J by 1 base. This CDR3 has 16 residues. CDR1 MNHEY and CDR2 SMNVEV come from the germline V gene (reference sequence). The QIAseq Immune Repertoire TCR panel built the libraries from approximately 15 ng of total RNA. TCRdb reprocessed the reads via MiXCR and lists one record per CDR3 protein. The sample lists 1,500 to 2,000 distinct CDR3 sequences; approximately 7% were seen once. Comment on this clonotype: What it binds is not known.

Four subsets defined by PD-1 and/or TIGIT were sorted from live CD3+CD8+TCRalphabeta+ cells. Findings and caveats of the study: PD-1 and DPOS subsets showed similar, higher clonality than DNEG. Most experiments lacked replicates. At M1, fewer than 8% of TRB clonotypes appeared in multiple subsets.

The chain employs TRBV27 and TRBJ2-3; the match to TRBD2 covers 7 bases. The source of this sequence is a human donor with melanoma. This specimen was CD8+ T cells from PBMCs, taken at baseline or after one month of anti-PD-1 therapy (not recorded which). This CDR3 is CASSLRASGRTDTQYF. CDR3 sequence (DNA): TGTGCCAGCAGTTTAAGGGCTAGCGGACGCACAGATACGCAGTATTTT.